This T cell receptor beta chain was retrieved from a study of shared clonotypes between healthy human individuals. V trimming: 0 bases; J trimming: 6 bases; junction bases outside the gene matches: 7. Germline assignment: CDR1 SGDLS and CDR2 YYNGEE. The CDR3 loop spans 16 amino acids. Libraries were prepared by immunoSEQ multiplex PCR; TCRdb keeps only in-frame clonotypes and omits some of them. The repertoire has a few million clones, 80% to 95% of them found once; the top ten carry about 0.36%. The clonotype originates from a man in his late teens or twenties in good health. Some clones in this sample may be carry-over from other donors' samples. The chain carries TRBV9 and TRBJ2-1; 9 positions match TRBD1. Specimen: naive CD4+ T cells from PBMCs. As for subset: CD45RA+ positively selected. The CDR3 nucleotides read TGTGCCAGCAGCGTAGGTGAGGGACAGGGAGGCAATGAGCAGTTCTTC. Its protein product is CASSVGEGQGGNEQFF.